These 13 T cell receptor beta chains came from one sample sequenced in a study of Graves' ophthalmopathy and Graves' hyperthyroidism. Researchers took RNA transcripts and amplified TCR beta CDR3 regions from them. The library came from an HTBI-primed first-round RT-PCR and a second-round multiplex PCR. TCRdb reprocessed the multiplex PCR reads with MiXCR, giving one entry per CDR3 protein. This table has hundreds of thousands of distinct CDR3 sequences, approximately 40% appearing once. Sample: peripheral blood. These receptor sequences come from an adult man with Graves' ophthalmopathy.

This clonotype was found a few times. V usage is TRBV20-1 and J usage is TRBJ2-5; D could derive from TRBD1 or TRBD2 (5 bases each). This CDR3 has 15 residues. V lost 0 bases and J lost 2, with 13 bases in between. The V gene's germline CDR1 is DFQATT and CDR2 SNEGSKA (reference sequence). The chain's CDR3 is CSARDPGTTQETQYF. The CDR3 coding sequence is TGCAGTGCTAGAGACCCCGGGACGACTCAAGAGACCCAGTACTTC.

This chain joins TRBV20-1 and TRBJ1-5, with a weak D call TRBD1 (6 bases). With 3 bases removed from V and 4 bases from J, the gap between germline ends came to 13 bases. CDR1 is DFQATT, CDR2 SNEGSKA, per germline (reference sequence). This CDR3 has 14 residues. In DNA, the CDR3 is TGCAGTGCTAGTGGGGGGCAGATAAATCAGCCCCAGCATTTT. Amino acid sequence: CSASGGQINQPQHF.

Ten or more counts support this clonotype. The rearrangement uses TRBV7-3 and TRBJ2-7, with D possibly being TRBD1 or TRBD2 (6 bases each). The CDR3 runs 13 residues. The V end lost 3 bases, the J end lost 6 bases, and 12 bases lay between the germline ends. Germline CDR1 reads SGHTA; CDR2 reads FQGTGA. The CDR3 nucleotides are TGTGCCAGCAGCTTTGATCCGGGGGCCGAGCAGTACTTC. Translating it yields CASSFDPGAEQYF.

Concerning this clonotype: One end of the junction fails to match germline, which may point to a read error. J is TRBJ1-2 and V is TRBV24-1, with D maybe TRBD1 (6 bases). The CDR3 runs to 13 residues. The germline CDR1 and CDR2 sequences are KGHDR and SFDVKD. CDR3 nucleotide sequence: TGTGCCAGCAGTTTATTCAGGGGAGGTGGCTACACCTTC. Its protein is CASSLFRGGGYTF.

The rearrangement uses TRBV7-9 and TRBJ1-4; TRBD1 aligns across 8 bases. The V segment lost 3 bases and the J segment 7 bases; nucleotides outside the gene matches: 7. The CDR3 loop spans 15 amino acids. CDR1 is SEHNR, CDR2 FQNEAQ, per germline (reference sequence). CDR3 nucleotides: TGTGCCAGCAGCTTGGCCGGGACAGGAGGTGAAAAACTGTTTTTT. Protein: CASSLAGTGGEKLFF.

V gene TRBV6-1 combines with J gene TRBJ1-2, with D uncertain. The CDR3 sequence is 16 residues long. Trimming took 1 base from V and 2 from J, leaving 14 bases between them. Per germline, CDR1 MNHNS and CDR2 SASEGT. The CDR3 sequence: CASSEGSTVGNYGYTF. The CDR3 DNA sequence: TGTGCCAGCAGTGAAGGGTCAACCGTTGGGAACTATGGCTACACCTTC.

As for this clonotype: A clone one base away is much larger, so this may be a read error. The chain is built from TRBV2 and TRBJ1-5; D not resolved. This CDR3 is built from 13 residues. Trimming took off 7 bases at V and 6 bases at J, with 13 bases between the two ends. Germline V CDR1 and CDR2: SNHLY, FYNNEI. CDR3 DNA sequence: TGTGCCAGCACTTGGCAGAAAGGTCAGCCCCAGCATTTT. It codes for CASTWQKGQPQHF.

This clonotype occurred many times. The V call is TRBV7-9, the J call TRBJ1-1, with D uncertain. The germline V gene has CDR1 SEHNR and CDR2 FQNEAQ (reference sequence). Trimming cost V 5 bases and J 4 bases, with 17 bases left between them. The CDR3 runs to 15 residues. CDR3 in DNA: TGTGCCAGCAGCCAAGATAAGGGTCGTAGCACTGAAGCTTTCTTT. Translating gives CASSQDKGRSTEAFF.

V is TRBV9 and J is TRBJ1-4; possible D gene TRBD1, 6 bases. Germline V gives CDR1 SGDLS, CDR2 YYNGEE. The CDR3 spans 14 residues. Trimming shortened V by 2 bases and J by 3 bases, and 8 bases separated the two germline ends. This CDR3 reads CASSVQGSNEKLFF. The CDR3 nucleotides read TGTGCCAGCAGCGTTCAGGGGTCTAATGAAAAACTGTTTTTT.

This clonotype was seen at least ten times. This chain connects TRBV7-9 to TRBJ1-6, with no clear D. The germline gives CDR1 SEHNR, CDR2 FQNEAQ (reference sequence). The CDR3 is 12 residues long. Trimming shortened V by 4 bases and J by 7 bases, and 5 bases separated the two germline ends. DNA of the CDR3: TGTGCCAGCAGCTACGGGAATTCACCCCTCCACTTT. It encodes CASSYGNSPLHF.

The chain joins TRBV15 to TRBJ1-6; TRBD1 aligns across 7 bases. The CDR3 extends over 15 amino acids. Germline V gene lookup returns CDR1 LNHNV and CDR2 YYDKDF (reference sequence). Losses at the gene ends were 5 bases for V and 7 bases for J; bases not matched to a gene: 8. In DNA form, the CDR3 reads TGTGCCACCAGCGGCAGACAGGGCAGGAATTCACCCCTCCACTTT. Protein: CATSGRQGRNSPLHF.

This clonotype appeared a few times. V is TRBV5-4 and J is TRBJ1-2; D may be TRBD1 (6 bases). Germline CDR1 and CDR2: SGHNT and YYREEE (reference sequence). The CDR3 contains 15 residues. Trimming took 4 bases from V and 3 from J, leaving 16 bases between them. The DNA of the CDR3 is TGTGCCAGCAGCCATTTAACACAGGGAGACTATGGCTACACCTTC. Residues: CASSHLTQGDYGYTF.

The gene calls are TRBV20-1 and TRBJ1-5; D remains unclear. This CDR3 has 14 amino acids. Trimming took 5 bases from V and 6 from J, leaving 17 bases between them. Germline assignment: CDR1 DFQATT and CDR2 SNEGSKA (reference sequence). CDR3 DNA: TGCAGTGCTGCACCCTTAAGGTTGGCTCAGCCCCAGCATTTT. Its translation: CSAAPLRLAQPQHF.